Below, one T cell receptor beta chain is given with its context. It has no known antigen specificity. A much bigger clone sits one base away, suggesting this may be a read error. Moderately to severely active disease, a Clinical Activity Score of at least 3, a NOSPECS grade of at least 4, and a duration under 3 months were present in ophthalmopathy patients. Any patient with an uncontrolled infection, another autoimmune disease, pregnancy or lactation was excluded. Diagnoses relied on clinical symptoms, serum thyroxine and TRAb, thyroid ultrasound and orbital computed tomography. PBMCs were separated from roughly 10 ml of fresh peripheral blood using Ficoll-Paque density gradient centrifugation. Total RNA was extracted using Trizol reagent, and RNA quality was assessed on an Agilent 2100 Bioanalyzer. These data are taken from a study of T cells in Graves' hyperthyroidism and ophthalmopathy (dated by TCRdb to between 2018 and 2021). Describing the broader study: Peripheral blood was collected at initial diagnosis, before any treatment. Thyroid tissue and blood T-cell repertoires from roughly 6 Graves' hyperthyroidism patients were also compared in the study. For training and testing, the roughly 93 patients in the discovery cohort were randomly divided in a 7:3 ratio. A discovery cohort of about a hundred patients, 43 with Graves' ophthalmopathy and approximately 57 with stable Graves' hyperthyroidism, was used to find distinguishing TCR V-J signatures. Once sampling was done, hyperthyroidism patients were given methimazole at a starting dose of 30 mg daily, whereas ophthalmopathy patients were given high-dose intravenous methylprednisolone. Prospective prediction of ophthalmopathy was tested in an independent validation cohort consisting of 18 hyperthyroidism patients and approximately 16 patients who later progressed to ophthalmopathy. According to the paper, TCR Vbeta CDR3 sequencing was carried out on around 140 peripheral blood samples, which came from approximately 41 ophthalmopathy, under 85 hyperthyroidism and some 17 progressor patients.

In the germline V gene, CDR1 corresponds to SNHLY and CDR2 to FYNNEI. Between the V and J ends, shortened by 3 bases and 6 bases respectively, the junction contains 15 bases. The CDR3 has 15 amino acids, counting the end cysteine and phenylalanine. The read is trimmed to its CDR3 DNA, 45 bases read in frame from base 1. TCR beta CDR3 regions were amplified from RNA transcripts. The TCR CDR3 was subjected to a first round of RT-PCR using the HTBI primer set and the Qiagen OneStep RT-PCR kit. A second multiplex PCR round built the libraries, followed by size selection and purification. Libraries were sequenced paired-end with 100 bp reads on an Illumina HiSeq2000. In the authors' own workflow: SOAPnuke was used to process the raw data, with reads discarded if the reads contained adapters or uncalled bases, had a mean Phred below 15, or lacked an exact constant-primer or identifier match. High-quality paired reads were merged with COPE v1.2.5, and unique nucleotide sequences were defined as clonotypes. MiTCR v1.1 was used to align the clonotypes against IMGT TRBV, TRBD and TRBJ reference segments. Only V-J combinations with frequency above 0.0001, covering 99% to 99.2% of repertoires, were analysed. A TCS score was defined as the ratio between F50 (clonal expansion) and ExV (chaos), using BLOSUM62-based TCRdist between CDR3 peptides within each V-J. Welch's t-statistics and random forest reduced approximately 520 V-J features to roughly 13, which were used in a naive Bayes classifier (R e1071). The public reads were reanalyzed by TCRdb: fastp trimming at Q25, MiXCR alignment, in-frame beta chains only. Identical CDR3 protein sequences are pooled into one entry, listed with their most common genes and DNA. V and J calls and clone size were set by TCRdb, not the authors. This sample comprises around 390,000 distinct CDR3 sequences, 14% of them detected only once. Together, the top ten hold 20% of the sample.

The paper's findings and limits, for the study overall: In validation, the model predicted progression to ophthalmopathy a median of roughly 6.5 months before onset, with approximately 71% sensitivity and about 72% specificity. Ophthalmopathy was separated from stable hyperthyroidism by a 13 V-J signature model, with over 85% sensitivity and roughly 81% specificity obtained in cross-validation and 80%/75% obtained in testing. Most expanded thyroid clonotypes (frequency above 0.001) were also detected in blood, suggesting blood repertoires may reflect thyroid immune responses. No statistical method was used to fix the sample size in advance, and group allocation was not hidden from the investigators.

The source material was blood. The receptor comes from a woman under 40 with Graves' ophthalmopathy. The sequence joins TRBV2 to TRBJ1-5; too little of a D gene remains to name it. The DNA sequence is TGTGCCAGCAGTGAGAGTGTAACAGATAGTCAGCCCCAGCATTTT. Translated, it gives CASSESVTDSQPQHF.